The 19 T cell receptor beta chains below come from one sample, sequenced in a study of cytomegalovirus exposure and HLA in healthy donors. The PCR was carried out with 60 Vbeta primers and 13 Jbeta primers. Measured with immunoSEQ multiplex PCR; TCRdb has only the in-frame clones, and not every one. The sample records over 150,000 clones, approximately 80% being singletons. Sequencing was carried out using PBMCs. All receptors come from a woman between 50 and 59 years old in good health and CMV-seronegative.

V and J are TRBV4-3 and TRBJ1-4; maybe TRBD1 (5 bases). The ends were cut back, 0 bases at V and 8 bases at J, with 16 bases in the middle. CDR1 and CDR2 (germline): LGHNA, YSLEER. This CDR3 is 16 amino acids long. The CDR3 nucleotides are TGCGCCAGCAGCCAAGAAACAGGCGCAAGCCAAGAAAAACTGTTTTTT. As protein: CASSQETGASQEKLFF.

This clone was detected only once. CDR3 nucleotide sequence: TGTGCCAGCAGCTTGACTAGCGGGAGGGATACGCAGTATTTT. Amino acids: CASSLTSGRDTQYF. The chain is built from TRBV7-2 and TRBJ2-3; TRBD2 aligns across 13 bases. The CDR3 spans 14 residues. Germline trimming cut 3 bases from V and 6 bases from J; bases unmatched to any gene: 0. Germline V gene sequence: CDR1 SGHTA, CDR2 FQGNSA.

The genes are TRBV5-1 and TRBJ1-1; D is unresolved. V was pared by 3 bases and J by 5 bases, with 14 bases between. The CDR3 loop spans 14 amino acids. Germline lookup yields CDR1 SGHRS and CDR2 YFSETQ. The CDR3 region has the DNA TGCGCCAGCAGCTCCTCAGGATTTGTTACTGAAGCTTTCTTT. Its translation: CASSSSGFVTEAFF.

This rearrangement joins TRBV4-3 to TRBJ2-7; TRBD2 aligns across 9 bases. The CDR3 totals 16 residues. V trimming: 0 bases; J trimming: 2 bases; junction bases outside the gene matches: 5. CDR1 is LGHNA and CDR2 is YSLEER in the germline V gene. CDR3 residues: CASSQDWASGTYEQYF. The CDR3 region has the DNA TGCGCCAGCAGCCAAGATTGGGCTAGCGGGACCTACGAGCAGTACTTC.

There are a few counts of this clone. The chain combines TRBV2 with TRBJ1-2, with 7 bases aligning to TRBD1. CDR3 length equals 14 residues. The V gene's germline CDR1 is SNHLY and CDR2 FYNNEI. V was pared by 7 bases and J by 8 bases, with 13 bases of the junction left unmatched. The CDR3 sequence: CASIYSPPGGGYTF. Here the CDR3 DNA reads TGTGCCAGCATTTATTCCCCGCCAGGGGGGGGCTACACCTTC.

The chain couples TRBV2 to TRBJ2-2; 8 positions match TRBD2. The CDR3 sequence is 15 residues long. Germline V gene sequence: CDR1 SNHLY, CDR2 FYNNEI. V shed 4 bases, J shed 3 bases, and the junction held 4 bases outside the gene matches. CDR3 nucleotide sequence: TGTGCCAGCAGTGGACTAGCGCGAGACACCGGGGAGCTGTTTTTT. It translates to CASSGLARDTGELFF.

This chain links TRBV29-1 with TRBJ2-2; D might be TRBD1 (5 bases). Germline lookup yields CDR1 SQVTM and CDR2 ANQGSEA. This CDR3 is built from 15 residues. The V end lost 3 bases, the J end lost 3 bases, and 14 bases lay between the germline ends. CDR3 sequence: CSVDTLGADTGELFF. CDR3 bases: TGCAGCGTTGATACCCTAGGGGCTGACACCGGGGAGCTGTTTTTT.

CDR3 sequence (DNA): TGCGCCAGCAGCCATCCGGCGGTAGCGGGAGTGAGCTCCTACAATGAGCAGTTCTTC. This translates into CASSHPAVAGVSSYNEQFF. The chain has TRBV5-1 and TRBJ2-1; 9 bases map to TRBD2. CDR3 size: 19 residues. Germline CDR1 and CDR2: SGHRS and YFSETQ. V trimming: 4 bases; J trimming: 0 bases; junction bases outside the gene matches: 14.

This chain joins TRBV9 and TRBJ2-3; a weak D match, TRBD2 (6 bases). The V end was cut by 4 bases, the J end by 2 bases, with 14 bases between. The germline CDR1 and CDR2 sequences are SGDLS and YYNGEE. The CDR3 is made up of 15 amino acids. The DNA for the CDR3 is TGTGCCAGCAGCCCCCCGGGACTTAACACAGATACGCAGTATTTT. Translation gives CASSPPGLNTDTQYF. Combining the CDR3 with reference TRBV9 and TRBJ2-3 gives the whole variable domain DSGVTQTPKHLITATGQRVTLRCSPRSGDLSVYWYQQSLDQGLQFLIQYYNGEERAKGNILERFSAQQFPDLHSELNLSSLELGDSALYFCASSPPGLNTDTQYFGPGTRLTVL.

The chain couples TRBV11-2 to TRBJ2-7; 9 nucleotides line up with TRBD1. V shed 2 bases, J shed 3 bases, and the junction held 5 bases outside the gene matches. The CDR3 consists of 15 residues. Germline lookup yields CDR1 SGHAT and CDR2 FQNNGV. The CDR3 here is CASSLYGTGNYEQYF. The DNA for the CDR3 is TGTGCCAGCAGCTTATACGGGACAGGGAACTACGAGCAGTACTTC.

This clone occurred once. The V gene is TRBV5-1, the J gene TRBJ2-1; D might be TRBD2 (6 bases). The CDR3 contains 15 residues. Germline V gene data show CDR1 as SGHRS and CDR2 as YFSETQ. V dropped 0 bases and J dropped 1 base, with 8 bases sitting between them. The CDR3 loop is CASSLEAGSYNEQFF. The CDR3 DNA is TGCGCCAGCAGCTTGGAGGCGGGGTCCTACAATGAGCAGTTCTTC.

The chain uses TRBV6-6 and TRBJ1-1, with D uncertain. The germline gives CDR1 MNHNY, CDR2 SVGAGI (reference sequence). The V end lost 5 bases, the J end lost 3 bases, and 16 bases lay between the germline ends. The CDR3 is 15 residues long. The CDR3 sequence is CASSASSSGYTEAFF. The DNA for the CDR3 is TGTGCCAGCAGTGCCTCTTCTTCGGGGTACACTGAAGCTTTCTTT.

This chain uses TRBV11-2 with TRBJ2-7; 12 nucleotides line up with TRBD2. Germline-derived CDR1 and CDR2 are SGHAT and FQNNGV. The CDR3 totals 14 residues. V dropped 6 bases and J dropped 4; count of bases not matched to a gene: 4. This CDR3 reads CASRRLAGVYEQYF. Written as DNA, the CDR3 is TGTGCCAGCAGGCGACTAGCGGGAGTTTACGAGCAGTACTTC.

The rearrangement links TRBV27 to TRBJ2-5; TRBD1 matches 10 bases. This CDR3 contains 16 residues. Trimming at V came to 5 bases and at J to 5 bases, leaving 11 bases not matched to a gene. Germline V gene data show CDR1 as MNHEY and CDR2 as SMNVEV (reference sequence). CDR3 loop: CASSTHRDRGRETQYF. In DNA, the CDR3 is TGTGCCAGCAGTACGCACCGGGACAGGGGACGGGAGACCCAGTACTTC.

This rearrangement joins TRBV2 to TRBJ1-1; D gene unclear. There are 15 residues in the CDR3. The V gene lost 1 base and the J gene lost 7 bases, with 16 bases spanning the gap. CDR1 and CDR2 from the germline V gene are SNHLY and FYNNEI. The CDR3 nucleotides read TGTGCCAGCAGTGAAGAGAGGGTATGGAGTGGTGAAGCTTTCTTT. Encoded protein: CASSEERVWSGEAFF.

This clone has more than one count but fewer than ten. This chain links TRBV2 with TRBJ2-7, with 7 bases identical to TRBD2. V gave up 8 bases and J gave up 8 bases; unmatched junction bases: 9. The CDR3 contains 12 residues. Germline CDR1 reads SNHLY; CDR2 reads FYNNEI. CDR3 sequence (DNA): TGTGCCAGCGGGGGGGGTTCCCCCCAGCAGTACTTC. Translation gives CASGGGSPQQYF.

V is TRBV7-2 and J is TRBJ2-5; D remains unclear. V dropped 2 bases and J dropped 0 bases, with 10 bases sitting between them. Per the germline V gene, CDR1 is SGHTA and CDR2 is FQGNSA. The CDR3 consists of 15 residues. The chain's CDR3 is CASSLSPVYQETQYF. Here the CDR3 DNA reads TGTGCCAGCAGCTTAAGTCCAGTGTACCAAGAGACCCAGTACTTC. Full variable domain (missing parts from reference TRBV7-2 and TRBJ2-5): GAGVSQSPSNKVTEKGKDVELRCDPISGHTALYWYRQSLGQGLEFLIYFQGNSAPDKSGLPSDRFSAERTGGSVSTLTIQRTQQEDSAVYLCASSLSPVYQETQYFGPGTRLLVL.

The chain joins TRBV7-9 to TRBJ2-7; 7 bases match TRBD2. Germline V CDR1 and CDR2: SEHNR, FQNEAQ (reference sequence). J lost 3 bases, V lost 5 bases, and 7 bases had no gene match. The CDR3 has 14 residues. The CDR3 loop is CASSPGGEGYEQYF. The CDR3 bases are TGTGCCAGCAGCCCGGGGGGAGAGGGCTACGAGCAGTACTTC.

DNA of the CDR3: TGTGCCAGTGGAAGAGTAGCGGGACAGAATAGCAATCAGCCCCAGCATTTT. As protein: CASGRVAGQNSNQPQHF. This sequence joins TRBV19 and TRBJ1-5; 7 bases fit TRBD1. The V gene's germline CDR1 is LNHDA and CDR2 SQIVND (reference sequence). Germline trimming cut 8 bases from V and 0 bases from J; bases unmatched to any gene: 13. CDR3 length equals 17 residues.